This T cell receptor (beta chain) was found in a study of cytomegalovirus exposure and HLA in healthy donors. A note on this clone: What it recognizes is unknown.

Primers for the PCR totalled 60 Vbeta and 13 Jbeta. Original methodology: An analysis performed later counted around 86 million unique TCR beta chains (roughly 11 million of them shared). Assay: immunoSEQ multiplex PCR; the TCRdb copy retains only in-frame clones and omits some. The DNA gave D and trimming, while V, J and clone size come from that table. The table records about 120,000 clones, roughly 71% of them present only once. Trimming stripped 4 bases from V and 4 bases from J, with 19 bases between. CDR1 is MNHEY, CDR2 SVGAGI, per germline. CDR3 length equals 16 residues. Study outcomes and limitations: Relative to equally common others, HLA-associated TCR beta chains showed greater clonal expansion in a later analysis. V- and J-gene trimming of TCR beta was linked (in a later analysis) to a missense DCLRE1C variant.

The sequenced sample was PBMCs. The chain links TRBV6-5 to TRBJ2-5; D remains ambiguous. This clonotype was obtained from a woman between 35 and 50 years old in good health and CMV-seropositive. The CDR3 reads CASSFDRVLQGETQYF. CDR3 in DNA: TGTGCCAGCAGTTTTGACCGGGTCCTCCAAGGAGAGACCCAGTACTTC.